These 11 T cell receptor beta chains were sequenced from one sample in a study of blood T cells in healthy people across ages. Through a sample-barcoded 5' primer and a J-beta primer mix, a second PCR was run for roughly 6 to 12 cycles. TCRdb analysed the 5' RACE reads with MiXCR anew, one entry per CDR3 protein. The sample carries fewer than 700,000 distinct CDR3 sequences, 47% recorded once. Sequenced input: blood. The receptors stem from a man older than 75 in good health.

This rearrangement joins TRBV18 to TRBJ2-1, with 7 bases matching TRBD2. This CDR3 is built from 16 residues. The V and J ends lost 3 bases and 8 bases, in that order; junction bases with no gene match: 13. Germline CDR1 is KGHSH and CDR2 is LQKENI. The CDR3 here is CASSPSGTNTGDEQFF. CDR3 coding DNA: TGTGCCAGCTCACCCTCCGGGACTAACACTGGTGATGAGCAGTTCTTC.

Many counts were recorded for this clonotype. The chain uses TRBV7-2 and TRBJ2-7; D is unclear. This CDR3 region has 12 residues. V was shortened by 1 base and J by 1 base, with 2 bases between the two germline ends. Germline V gives CDR1 SGHTA, CDR2 FQGNSA. CDR3: CASSLVSYEQYF. The CDR3 DNA reads TGTGCCAGCAGCTTAGTTTCCTACGAGCAGTACTTC.

The V gene is TRBV6-2 or TRBV6-3, the J gene TRBJ1-5; D might be TRBD1 (6 bases). The germline CDR1 and CDR2 sequences are MNHEY and SVGEGT. CDR3 length: 15 amino acids. V was trimmed by 7 bases and J by 4 bases, leaving 17 bases between them. The CDR3 spells CASTTQGRGNQPQHF. DNA of the CDR3: TGTGCCAGCACTACACAGGGAAGAGGGAATCAGCCCCAGCATTTT.

The chain employs TRBV25-1 and TRBJ1-1; perhaps TRBD1 as D (5 bases). This CDR3 has 13 amino acids. V lost 3 bases to trimming and J lost 10 bases, with 15 bases between them. CDR1 MGHDK and CDR2 SYGVNS come from the germline V gene. The CDR3 bases are TGTGCCAGCAGTGATCCCAGGGATTTAAGAGCTTTCTTT. Translated, it gives CASSDPRDLRAFF. Complete variable domain (other parts from reference TRBV25-1 and TRBJ1-1): EADIYQTPRYLVIGTGKKITLECSQTMGHDKMYWYQQDPGMELHLIHYSYGVNSTEKGDLSSESTVSRIRTEHFPLTLESARPSHTSQYLCASSDPRDLRAFFGQGTRLTVV.

The chain combines TRBV7-2 with TRBJ2-3; 11 positions match TRBD2. This CDR3 is built from 16 residues. J gave up 1 base and V 3 bases, and 3 bases lay outside the gene matches. The germline gives CDR1 SGHTA, CDR2 FQGNSA. The CDR3 sequence: CASSFMTSGGTDTQYF. In nucleotides, the CDR3 is TGTGCCAGCAGCTTCATGACTAGCGGGGGCACAGATACGCAGTATTTT.

This chain uses TRBV7-2 with TRBJ2-3; D may be TRBD2 (6 bases). Trimming removed 6 bases from V and 5 bases from J, with 18 bases in between. Germline CDR1 SGHTA, CDR2 FQGNSA. The CDR3 has 15 amino acids. CDR3 region: CASRRADGGGDTQYF. The CDR3 DNA reads as TGTGCCAGCAGGCGGGCTGACGGGGGAGGAGATACGCAGTATTTT. Full variable domain (missing parts from reference TRBV7-2 and TRBJ2-3): GAGVSQSPSNKVTEKGKDVELRCDPISGHTALYWYRQSLGQGLEFLIYFQGNSAPDKSGLPSDRFSAERTGGSVSTLTIQRTQQEDSAVYLCASRRADGGGDTQYFGPGTRLTVL.

This clonotype has only one observation. The chain is built from TRBV5-1 and TRBJ2-3; 7 nucleotides match TRBD1. Trimming removed 3 bases from V and 1 base from J; junction bases left unmatched: 5. CDR3 size: 15 residues. From germline, CDR1 is SGHRS and CDR2 YFSETQ. The CDR3 spells CASSSTGEGTDTQYF. The CDR3 DNA sequence: TGCGCCAGCAGCTCTACAGGGGAAGGCACAGATACGCAGTATTTT.

This clonotype was detected only a few times. The rearrangement uses TRBV20-1 and TRBJ2-4; no reliable D call. Germline CDR1 reads DFQATT; CDR2 reads SNEGSKA (reference sequence). The CDR3 has 16 residues. V dropped 3 bases and J dropped 0 bases, with 15 bases sitting between them. The CDR3 protein is CSASLAGRLAKNIQYF. As DNA, the CDR3 is TGCAGTGCTAGTTTGGCAGGCCGTCTAGCCAAAAACATTCAGTACTTC.

This clonotype was counted a few times. The genes are TRBV6-2 or TRBV6-3 and TRBJ2-7; 7 bases align to TRBD1. The CDR3 consists of 11 residues. CDR1 and CDR2 (germline): MNHEY, SVGEGT. Trimming removed 8 bases from V and 4 bases from J; junction bases left unmatched: 2. The DNA for the CDR3 is TGTGCCAGCCAGGGGGAGTACGAGCAGTACTTC. The encoded protein is CASQGEYEQYF.

The chain combines TRBV7-2 with TRBJ1-2; D remains ambiguous. The germline V gene has CDR1 SGHTA and CDR2 FQGNSA. This CDR3 spans 13 amino acids. V shed 5 bases and J shed 8 bases, with 15 bases lying between them. The CDR3 spells CASSPDRMRGYTF. The CDR3 nucleotides are TGTGCCAGCAGCCCGGACCGTATGCGGGGCTACACCTTC.

This clonotype was seen a few times. The gene calls are TRBV6-2 or TRBV6-3 and TRBJ2-1, with a possible D match to TRBD1 (6 bases). Germline loops: CDR1 MNHEY, CDR2 SVGEGT. Trimming took off 2 bases at V and 13 bases at J, with 15 bases between the two ends. The CDR3 sequence is 13 residues long. The CDR3 sequence: CASSYPGDKRQFF. CDR3 bases: TGTGCCAGCAGTTACCCTGGGGACAAAAGACAGTTCTTC.